These 11 T cell receptor beta chains originate from one sample sequenced in a study of PD-L1 blockade in urothelial cancer. The assay was immunoSEQ multiplex PCR, and TCRdb's table has in-frame clones only and misses some. This table has some 100,000 clones, around 90% appearing once. This material consisted of PBMCs, taken around atezolizumab (anti-PD-L1) treatment. These receptors all stem from an elderly woman with urothelial cancer.

This rearrangement joins TRBV4-2 to TRBJ2-3; TRBD1 matches at 9 bases. The CDR3 totals 17 residues. Trimming removed 2 bases from V and 3 bases from J; junction bases left unmatched: 9. CDR1 and CDR2 (germline): LGHNA, YNFKEQ. CDR3 residues: CASSQPTGGGSTDTQYF. CDR3 in DNA: TGTGCCAGCAGCCAACCTACAGGGGGCGGATCGACAGATACGCAGTATTTT.

This clone was detected once. The chain links TRBV28 to TRBJ1-5; D is perhaps TRBD1 (6 bases). Germline lookup yields CDR1 MDHEN and CDR2 SYDVKM. Trimming pared 5 bases from V and 1 base from J, leaving 9 bases between. The CDR3 runs 14 residues. The CDR3 protein is CASSMTGSNQPQHF. In DNA, the CDR3 is TGTGCCAGCAGTATGACAGGAAGCAATCAGCCCCAGCATTTT.

The V and J genes are TRBV18 and TRBJ2-7; D uncertain. Germline CDR1 is KGHSH and CDR2 is LQKENI. V was cut by 3 bases and J by 0 bases, with 9 bases left in between. CDR3 length: 14 residues. The CDR3 DNA reads TGTGCCAGCTCACCGGCGGCTTTCTCCTACGAGCAGTACTTC. It yields the protein CASSPAAFSYEQYF.

This chain links TRBV21-1 with TRBJ2-2; TRBD2 reflects the table's D call only, with no check against the DNA. TRBV21-1 is recorded as a pseudogene. The CDR3 is 17 residues long. In DNA form, the CDR3 reads TGTGCCAGCCAGCGTATGGGAGGCGGTTCCAACACCGGGGAGCTGTTTTTT. Translating gives CASQRMGGGSNTGELFF.

The V and J genes are TRBV23-1 and TRBJ2-2, with a tentative D call TRBD2 (6 bases). TRBV23-1 has ORF status, its function being uncertain. Trimming removed 8 bases at V and 3 bases at J, with 25 bases between. The CDR3 spans 18 residues. This CDR3 reads CASPGRRRGPTDTGELFF. The CDR3 nucleotides read TGCGCCAGCCCGGGGAGGAGGCGAGGGCCAACAGACACCGGGGAGCTGTTTTTT.

V is TRBV30 and J is TRBJ1-3; 8 nucleotides agree with TRBD1. Germline trimming cut 0 bases from V and 2 bases from J; bases unmatched to any gene: 6. Germline CDR1 is GTSNPN and CDR2 is SVGIG (reference sequence). The CDR3 runs to 16 residues. The CDR3 bases are TGTGCCTGGAGTGTACTGGGACAGGAGACTGGAAACACCATATATTTT. Amino acids: CAWSVLGQETGNTIYF.

The gene calls are TRBV5-1 and TRBJ2-3, with D uncertain. CDR1 is SGHRS, CDR2 YFSETQ, per germline. V was clipped by 4 bases and J by 2 bases, with 20 bases between them. CDR3 length: 17 residues. CDR3 in amino acids: CASSPAADGYYTDTQYF. The CDR3 bases are TGCGCCAGCAGCCCAGCCGCCGACGGATACTACACAGATACGCAGTATTTT. Combining the CDR3 with reference TRBV5-1 and TRBJ2-3 gives the whole variable domain KAGVTQTPRYLIKTRGQQVTLSCSPISGHRSVSWYQQTPGQGLQFLFEYFSETQRNKGNFPGRFSGRQFSNSRSEMNVSTLELGDSALYLCASSPAADGYYTDTQYFGPGTRLTVL.

This clone has just one count. The CDR3 spells CASSAFGTSIDEQFF. DNA of the CDR3: TGTGCCAGCAGCGCGTTCGGGACTAGTATTGATGAGCAGTTCTTC. The V call is TRBV9, the J call TRBJ2-1, with 8 bases aligning to TRBD2. J was trimmed by 8 bases and V by 3 bases; bases with no gene match: 10. Germline loops: CDR1 SGDLS, CDR2 YYNGEE. The CDR3 covers 15 residues.

The CDR3 loop is CASVASINEQFF. For the CDR3, the DNA is TGTGCCAGCGTAGCCTCCATCAATGAGCAGTTCTTC. The chain uses TRBV25-1 and TRBJ2-1; D is undetermined. Germline CDR1 is MGHDK and CDR2 is SYGVNS. V lost 8 bases and J 6 bases, leaving 11 bases between the germline ends. This CDR3 region has 12 residues.

The chain is built from TRBV5-4 and TRBJ2-3; no firm D call. Trimming shortened V by 2 bases and J by 4 bases, and 5 bases separated the two germline ends. This CDR3 is built from 12 residues. Germline V lookup: CDR1 SGHNT, CDR2 YYREEE (reference sequence). The CDR3 nucleotides are TGTGCCAGCAGCTTAATAGCAGATACGCAGTATTTT. It specifies CASSLIADTQYF.

This clone appeared a few times. The rearrangement uses TRBV28 and TRBJ1-1, with D unresolved. Trimming pared 6 bases from V and 0 bases from J, leaving 8 bases between. The germline CDR1 and CDR2 sequences are MDHEN and SYDVKM. CDR3 length equals 13 residues. The CDR3 loop reads CASRTFMNTEAFF. CDR3 nucleotide sequence: TGTGCCAGCAGAACTTTCATGAACACTGAAGCTTTCTTT.